What follows are 29 T cell receptor beta chains derived from one specimen sequenced in a study of blood T cell repertoires in COVID-19. Clones were sequenced by immunoSEQ multiplex PCR, and TCRdb holds only the in-frame ones, with some missing. Of approximately 190,000 clones in the sample, around 84% were seen once. Sequencing was done on a sample of peripheral blood. The source is a human donor in a cohort sampled during active COVID-19.

The chain employs TRBV19 and TRBJ1-5; D might be TRBD1 (6 bases). Germline lookup yields CDR1 LNHDA and CDR2 SQIVND (reference sequence). The CDR3 consists of 14 residues. The V and J ends lost 3 bases and 6 bases respectively, with 12 bases between them. CDR3 protein: CASSMQGMGQPQHF. CDR3 coding DNA: TGTGCCAGTAGTATGCAGGGGATGGGTCAGCCCCAGCATTTT.

The chain carries TRBV19 and TRBJ2-1; TRBD2 aligns across 8 bases. CDR1 and CDR2 from the germline V gene are LNHDA and SQIVND (reference sequence). The CDR3 runs 16 residues. The junction had 1 base not matched to a gene; V was cut back by 0 bases and J by 0 bases. The CDR3 coding sequence is TGTGCCAGTAGTATAGAAGCGGGAGACTCCTACAATGAGCAGTTCTTC. This encodes CASSIEAGDSYNEQFF.

The rearrangement joins TRBV3-1 (or the pseudogene TRBV3-2) to TRBJ2-1; 14 bases are a match to TRBD2. CDR3 length: 17 amino acids. Trimming at V came to 4 bases and at J to 7 bases, leaving 9 bases not matched to a gene. Germline lookup yields CDR1 LGHDT and CDR2 YNNKEL (reference sequence). CDR3 DNA: TGTGCCAGCAGCCCGAATGTGGGACTAGCGGGAGTTAATGAGCAGTTCTTC. The encoded protein is CASSPNVGLAGVNEQFF.

This sequence joins TRBV9 and TRBJ2-5; tentatively, D is TRBD2 (6 bases). V shed 3 bases and J shed 8 bases, with 17 bases lying between them. The CDR3 extends over 14 amino acids. The germline gives CDR1 SGDLS, CDR2 YYNGEE. The CDR3 is CASSARETRETQYF. The CDR3 coding sequence is TGTGCCAGCAGCGCACGTGAGACTAGAGAAACCCAGTACTTC.

The chain links TRBV6-1 to TRBJ1-1, with a possible D match to TRBD1 (6 bases). The germline V gene has CDR1 MNHNS and CDR2 SASEGT. Trimming pared 3 bases from V and 1 base from J, leaving 9 bases between. The CDR3 is 14 amino acids. The CDR3 loop reads CASSENRANTEAFF. The CDR3 DNA sequence: TGTGCCAGCAGTGAGAACAGGGCGAACACTGAAGCTTTCTTT.

The CDR3 region has the DNA TGCAGCGTACAGGGTACTGGAAACACCATATATTTT. This translates into CSVQGTGNTIYF. This chain uses TRBV29-1 with TRBJ1-3; possible D gene TRBD1, 6 bases. Germline lookup yields CDR1 SQVTM and CDR2 ANQGSEA. The CDR3 totals 12 residues. Trimming removed 6 bases from V and 2 bases from J, with 8 bases in between. Complete variable domain (other parts from reference TRBV29-1 and TRBJ1-3): SAVISQKPSRDICQRGTSLTIQCQVDSQVTMMFWYRQQPGQSLTLIATANQGSEATYESGFVIDKFPISRPNLTFSTLTVSNMSPEDSSIYLCSVQGTGNTIYFGEGSWLTVV.

This rearrangement joins TRBV11-2 to TRBJ1-5; TRBD1 might be the D (5 bases). The germline CDR1 and CDR2 sequences are SGHAT and FQNNGV. The V end was cut by 3 bases, the J end by 5 bases, with 11 bases between. CDR3 length equals 14 residues. The CDR3 protein is CASSLAGGYQPQHF. In DNA form, the CDR3 reads TGTGCCAGCAGCTTGGCCGGGGGATATCAGCCCCAGCATTTT.

The chain carries TRBV18 and TRBJ2-3, with TRBD2 identical over 7 bases. Trimming took 3 bases from V and 3 from J; bases not matched to a gene: 9. The CDR3 is 16 amino acids. CDR1 is KGHSH and CDR2 is LQKENI in the germline V gene. The CDR3 loop reads CASSPAGRISTDTQYF. The CDR3 bases are TGTGCCAGCTCACCCGCCGGGAGGATATCTACAGATACGCAGTATTTT.

The chain links TRBV6-6 to TRBJ1-2; D is unclear. Germline CDR1 reads MNHNY; CDR2 reads SVGAGI (reference sequence). V lost 3 bases to trimming and J lost 8 bases, with 10 bases between them. This CDR3 contains 12 residues. The chain's CDR3 is CASSYERVGYTF. The CDR3 nucleotides are TGTGCCAGCAGTTATGAGAGGGTCGGCTACACCTTC.

The chain uses TRBV19 and TRBJ1-1; D ambiguous. V lost 7 bases, J lost 1 base, and 19 bases lay in between. Germline lookup yields CDR1 LNHDA and CDR2 SQIVND (reference sequence). The CDR3 has 16 amino acids. CDR3 region: CASNRGGTMGNTEAFF. CDR3 nucleotides: TGTGCCAGTAACCGGGGAGGTACTATGGGGAACACTGAAGCTTTCTTT.

This chain uses TRBV5-1 with TRBJ2-1; D remains ambiguous. The CDR3 runs 12 residues. CDR1 and CDR2 (germline): SGHRS, YFSETQ. V was pared by 3 bases and J by 12 bases, with 13 bases between. DNA for the CDR3: TGCGCCAGCAGCTGGAGTTCCGCGGTGCAGTTCTTC. As protein: CASSWSSAVQFF.

The gene calls are TRBV3-1 (or the pseudogene TRBV3-2) and TRBJ2-2; D gene uncertain. Germline CDR1 reads LGHDT; CDR2 reads YNNKEL (reference sequence). Trimming pared 4 bases from V and 6 bases from J, leaving 9 bases between. The CDR3 is 13 residues long. Here the CDR3 reads CASSLAVPGELFF. The CDR3 coding sequence is TGTGCCAGCAGCCTTGCAGTTCCCGGGGAGCTGTTTTTT.

This sequence joins TRBV3-1 (or the pseudogene TRBV3-2) and TRBJ2-7; D is uncertain. The CDR3 spans 14 residues. Germline values: CDR1 LGHDT, CDR2 YNNKEL (reference sequence). V lost 2 bases, J lost 0 bases, and 8 bases lay in between. CDR3 nucleotides: TGTGCCAGCAGCCAAACCTTGAGCTCCTACGAGCAGTACGTC. Amino acids: CASSQTLSSYEQYV.

The chain employs TRBV10-3 and TRBJ1-1; tentatively, D is TRBD1 (5 bases). Per the germline V gene, CDR1 is ENHRY and CDR2 is SYGVKD. The CDR3 runs 14 residues. The ends were cut back, 5 bases at V and 1 base at J, with 11 bases in the middle. CDR3 protein: CAISPTGANTEAFF. Here the CDR3 DNA reads TGTGCCATCAGTCCTACAGGAGCGAACACTGAAGCTTTCTTT.

This chain uses TRBV27 with TRBJ1-2; D remains ambiguous. Germline values: CDR1 MNHEY, CDR2 SMNVEV (reference sequence). V was clipped by 4 bases and J by 3 bases, with 12 bases between them. The CDR3 sequence is 14 residues long. This CDR3 reads CASSSLAYDYGYTF. DNA of the CDR3: TGTGCCAGCAGTTCACTCGCGTATGACTATGGCTACACCTTC.

The chain joins TRBV19 to TRBJ2-7, with 9 positions matching TRBD1. The V and J ends lost 5 bases and 9 bases, in that order; junction bases with no gene match: 17. This CDR3 contains 16 residues. CDR1 is LNHDA, CDR2 SQIVND, per germline (reference sequence). This CDR3 reads CASSYGPPGQGGRQYF. The CDR3, as DNA: TGTGCCAGTAGTTATGGGCCCCCGGGACAGGGCGGCCGGCAGTACTTC.

V usage is TRBV6-2 or TRBV6-3 and J usage is TRBJ2-3, with D perhaps TRBD2 (5 bases). The CDR3 is made up of 13 amino acids. Germline values: CDR1 MNHEY, CDR2 SVGEGT. V was cut by 6 bases and J by 6 bases, with 13 bases left in between. The CDR3 coding sequence is TGTGCCAGCAGCTTCTACGAGCGGGATACGCAGTATTTT. This sequence encodes CASSFYERDTQYF.

This clone was detected once. The chain uses TRBV18 and TRBJ2-7, with 10 bases that match TRBD1. CDR3 size: 12 residues. V was clipped by 11 bases and J by 5 bases; unmatched bases: 6. Per germline, CDR1 KGHSH and CDR2 LQKENI. The CDR3 protein is CASGQGKNEQYF. CDR3 DNA: TGTGCCTCGGGACAGGGGAAGAACGAGCAGTACTTC. The variable domain in full, with the rest retrieved from reference TRBV18 and TRBJ2-7, is NAGVMQNPRHLVRRRGQEARLRCSPMKGHSHVYWYRQLPEEGLKFMVYLQKENIIDESGMPKERFSAEFPKEGPSILRIQQVVRGDSAAYFCASGQGKNEQYFGPGTRLTVT.

The genes are TRBV5-1 and TRBJ2-3; 7 nucleotides line up with TRBD1. CDR1 and CDR2 from the germline V gene are SGHRS and YFSETQ. The CDR3 runs 15 residues. V shed 4 bases, J shed 0 bases, and the junction held 5 bases outside the gene matches. CDR3 coding DNA: TGCGCCAGCAGCATACCGGGACAGAGCACAGATACGCAGTATTTT. Residues: CASSIPGQSTDTQYF.

V and J are TRBV19 and TRBJ1-2; D remains unclear. The CDR3 loop spans 15 amino acids. The ends were cut back, 7 bases at V and 4 bases at J, with 19 bases in the middle. Germline V gene lookup returns CDR1 LNHDA and CDR2 SQIVND (reference sequence). The CDR3, as DNA: TGTGCCAGTAAGAGAGACTCTGCTGGAATCTATGGCTACACCTTC. It specifies CASKRDSAGIYGYTF.

The chain employs TRBV20-1 and TRBJ1-2; D call uncertain. The CDR3 is 11 amino acids. The germline V gene encodes CDR1 DFQATT and CDR2 SNEGSKA (reference sequence). The V gene lost 3 bases and the J gene lost 3 bases, with 5 bases spanning the gap. CDR3 in DNA: TGCAGTGCTAGGAGGTACTATGGCTACACCTTC. It is translated as CSARRYYGYTF.

The genes are TRBV7-7 and TRBJ2-5, with D perhaps matching TRBD2 (5 bases). The V end lost 4 bases, the J end lost 1 base, and 13 bases lay between the germline ends. Germline CDR1 reads SSHAT; CDR2 reads FNYEAQ (reference sequence). This CDR3 is built from 15 residues. CDR3 bases: TGTGCCAGCAGCTCTGGACGGGGAAGCCAAGAGACCCAGTACTTC. This gives the protein CASSSGRGSQETQYF.

This rearrangement joins TRBV18 to TRBJ2-2, with D uncertain. Germline V gene data show CDR1 as KGHSH and CDR2 as LQKENI. V lost 0 bases to trimming and J lost 6 bases, with 8 bases between them. The CDR3 is 14 amino acids. CDR3 sequence reads: CASSPPTAAGELFF. CDR3 nucleotides: TGTGCCAGCTCACCACCGACGGCGGCCGGGGAGCTGTTTTTT. Complete variable domain (other parts from reference TRBV18 and TRBJ2-2): NAGVMQNPRHLVRRRGQEARLRCSPMKGHSHVYWYRQLPEEGLKFMVYLQKENIIDESGMPKERFSAEFPKEGPSILRIQQVVRGDSAAYFCASSPPTAAGELFFGEGSRLTVL.

The rearrangement links TRBV29-1 to TRBJ1-4; D not certain. The CDR3 loop spans 14 amino acids. Germline assignment: CDR1 SQVTM and CDR2 ANQGSEA. V lost 1 base, J lost 7 bases, and 13 bases lay in between. CDR3 DNA: TGCAGCGTTGAAGGTGGCCCCAATGGTGAAAAACTGTTTTTT. This gives the protein CSVEGGPNGEKLFF.

The chain joins TRBV30 to TRBJ1-2; D unclear. The CDR3 has 12 amino acids. Trimming removed 2 bases at V and 4 bases at J, with 8 bases between. Germline lookup yields CDR1 GTSNPN and CDR2 SVGIG (reference sequence). The DNA of the CDR3 is TGTGCCTGGAGTTCGTGGCCCTATGGCTACACCTTC. It yields the protein CAWSSWPYGYTF.

In regard to this clone: Other DNA sequences in the same sample also yield this CDR3. This chain links TRBV10-3 with TRBJ1-2, with TRBD1 identical over 7 bases. With V trimmed by 3 bases and J by 5 bases, 3 bases remained unmatched. This CDR3 contains 13 residues. Germline lookup yields CDR1 ENHRY and CDR2 SYGVKD. CDR3: CAISETGDYGYTF. CDR3 DNA: TGTGCCATCAGTGAAACAGGGGATTATGGCTACACCTTC.

This clone was observed a few times. This sequence joins TRBV19 and TRBJ2-1; D perhaps matches TRBD2 (5 bases). The ends were cut back, 5 bases at V and 7 bases at J, with 15 bases in the middle. The CDR3 spans 14 residues. CDR1 LNHDA and CDR2 SQIVND come from the germline V gene (reference sequence). CDR3 residues: CASSSGVLRNEQFF. The CDR3, as DNA: TGTGCCAGTAGTTCCGGGGTCCTTCGAAATGAGCAGTTCTTC.

The table lists this clone with a count of one. Written as DNA, the CDR3 is TGCGCCAGCAGTGACGGGGGATGGGGCAATCAGCCCCAGCATTTT. Protein sequence: CASSDGGWGNQPQHF. V usage is TRBV10-2 and J usage is TRBJ1-5; weak D call: TRBD1 (5 bases). CDR3 length: 15 amino acids. V shed 3 bases and J shed 2 bases, with 11 bases lying between them. The V gene's germline CDR1 is WSHSY and CDR2 SAAADI.

This clone was recorded once. An end of the junction differs from the germline gene, which may be a read error. V gene TRBV3-1 (or the pseudogene TRBV3-2) combines with J gene TRBJ2-7; TRBD1 matches at 9 bases. CDR1 is LGHDT, CDR2 YNNKEL, per germline (reference sequence). This CDR3 has 13 residues. CDR3 amino acids: CATSGQGLYEQYF. In nucleotides, the CDR3 is TGTGCCACCAGCGGACAGGGGCTTTACGAGCAGTACTTC.